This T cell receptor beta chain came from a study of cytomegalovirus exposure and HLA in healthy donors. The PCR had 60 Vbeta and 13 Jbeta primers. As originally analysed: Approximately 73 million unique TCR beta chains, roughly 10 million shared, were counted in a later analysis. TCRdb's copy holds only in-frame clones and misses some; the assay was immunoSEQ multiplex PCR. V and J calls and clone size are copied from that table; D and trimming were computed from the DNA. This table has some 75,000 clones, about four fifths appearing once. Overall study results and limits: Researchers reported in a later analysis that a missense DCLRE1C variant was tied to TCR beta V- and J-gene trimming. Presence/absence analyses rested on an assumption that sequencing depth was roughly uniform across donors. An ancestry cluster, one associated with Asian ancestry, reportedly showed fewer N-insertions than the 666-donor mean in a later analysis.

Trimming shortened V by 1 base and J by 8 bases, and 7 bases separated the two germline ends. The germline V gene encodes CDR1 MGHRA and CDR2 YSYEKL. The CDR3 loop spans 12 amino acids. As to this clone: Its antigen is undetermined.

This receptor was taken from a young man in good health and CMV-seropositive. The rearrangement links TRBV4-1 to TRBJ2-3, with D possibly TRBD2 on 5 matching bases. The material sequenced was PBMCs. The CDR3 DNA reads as TGCGCCAGCAGCCAAGTACTAGGTACGCAGTATTTT. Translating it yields CASSQVLGTQYF.